This TCR beta chain emerged from a study of control samples from healthy donors and cancer patients. Clones were read by immunoSEQ multiplex PCR, and TCRdb kept only the in-frame ones, dropping some. The table includes 70,000 or so clones, about 93% detected once. The CDR3 has 16 amino acids. Germline trimming cut 3 bases from V and 10 bases from J; bases unmatched to any gene: 6. Germline CDR1 SGHVS, CDR2 FQNEAQ. This receptor was identified in a woman in her forties in good health. The sequencing input was blood. The chain couples TRBV7-8 to TRBJ2-1, with 16 bases identical to TRBD2. The CDR3 coding sequence is TGTGCCAGCAGCTTGGGGACTAGCGGGAGGGCCGGAGAGCAGTTCTTC. Its translation is CASSLGTSGRAGEQFF.